This T cell receptor (beta chain) was identified in a study of naive and memory T cell subsets. About this clonotype: Antigen: not known.

An equimolar mix of two oligonucleotides served as the beta constant-region primer for TRBC1 and TRBC2. Four rounds of PCR amplified the ligated cDNA using nested alpha and beta constant-region primers plus SP2. TCRdb re-called the UMI-ligation and nested PCR reads through MiXCR, storing one row per CDR3 protein. The table includes over 25,000 distinct CDR3 sequences, approximately 17% detected once. Looked up from germline, CDR1 is MNHNY and CDR2 is SVGAGI (reference sequence). The CDR3 has 12 residues. Trimming left V 5 bases short and J 9 bases short, with 12 bases between. Findings of the study overall: A clonotype means one alpha or beta sequence, not an alpha/beta pair.

This sequence originates from a human donor in good health. V gene TRBV6-6 combines with J gene TRBJ2-3, with D possibly being TRBD2 (6 bases). Sequencing input: effector memory CD4+ T cells from blood. As for subset: effector memory, CD45RA- CD27-. The CDR3 region has the DNA TGTGCCAGCAGTAGCCCCGCGGGGACGCAGTATTTT. Protein product: CASSSPAGTQYF.